Listed below are T cell receptor beta chains from one sample, sequenced in a study of PD-1 blockade in classical Hodgkin lymphoma. Clones were read by immunoSEQ multiplex PCR, and TCRdb kept only the in-frame ones, dropping some. The sample consists of some 22,000 clones, approximately 68% of them appearing once. Material: CD4+ T cells from blood, obtained before the fourth cycle of nivolumab. Every receptor here comes from a human donor with classical Hodgkin lymphoma. Both conserved end residues are part of each CDR3. The D gene is left open where the match is weak. The size field is filled for only some rows; it gives once, few, many or a size class.

TGTGCCAGCAAAGCGGACCCCTCCTCACCCCTCCACTTT CASKADPSSPLHF 13 few TRBJ1-6 NA TRBV28
TGTGCCAGCAGTTACGGTCCCGGGACGGGAGATACGCAGTATTTT CASSYGPGTGDTQYF 15 NA TRBJ2-3 NA TRBV6-6
TGTGCCATCAGATTAACAGGGGGCCACGAGCAGTACTTC CAIRLTGGHEQYF 13 few TRBJ2-7 TRBD1 TRBV10-3
TGTGCCAGTAGTCGTGGACAGGGTGGCACAGATACGCAGTATTTT CASSRGQGGTDTQYF 15 once TRBJ2-3 TRBD1 TRBV19
TGTGCCAGCAGTGCCGGTTCCCCTAATCAGCCCCAGCATTTT CASSAGSPNQPQHF 14 NA TRBJ1-5 NA TRBV2
TGTGCCAGCAGCTTGGTGGGGGACAGGGCTTTCAATGAGCAGTTCTTC CASSLVGDRAFNEQFF 16 NA TRBJ2-1 TRBD1 TRBV5-6
TGTGCCAGCAGCTTTGGGGGCGACACCAATCAGCCCCAGCATTTT CASSFGGDTNQPQHF 15 few TRBJ1-5 NA TRBV7-2
TGTGCCAGCAGCCCTGGGGAGGGAACAGGCGGAAACACCATATATTTT CASSPGEGTGGNTIYF 16 NA TRBJ1-3 NA TRBV11-2
TGTGCCAGTAGTATCCGAGGACAGGGTGCGAACACCGGGGAGCTGTTTTTT CASSIRGQGANTGELFF 17 NA TRBJ2-2 TRBD1 TRBV19
TGTGCCAGCAGCTTGGAGATACACGAGCAGTACTTC CASSLEIHEQYF 12 NA TRBJ2-7 NA TRBV5-8
TGTGCCAGTAGCTTTTCGAGCGGATCGAACACCGGGGAGCTGTTTTTT CASSFSSGSNTGELFF 16 once TRBJ2-2 NA TRBV19
TGTGCCAGCTCAGTCGAGAGTCCAAGATATACTGGCTACACCTTC CASSVESPRYTGYTF 15 NA TRBJ1-2 NA TRBV18
TGTGCCAGTAGTTCAGTCGCGGGTTCCTCCTACGAGCAGTACTTC CASSSVAGSSYEQYF 15 few TRBJ2-7 NA TRBV19